A selection of T cell receptor beta chains follows, all from one sample in a study of CD4 T cell repertoires in COVID-19. Measured with immunoSEQ multiplex PCR; TCRdb has only the in-frame clones, and not every one. The table has roughly 23,000 clones, around nine tenths seen once. The sample consisted of central memory CD4+ T cells from blood, taken before the COVID-19 pandemic. The receptors here all came from a human donor who had COVID-19. Each CDR3 is given with its conserved first and last residue. The D gene is left open where the match is weak. Clone size is given for some rows only: seen once, a few or many times, or a class if the clone is expanded.

abundance	v_gene	d_gene	j_gene	CDR3nt	CDR3aa
-	TRBV5-1	-	TRBJ2-7	TGCGCCAGCAGCTTTTCTAGCTCCTACGAGCAGTACTTC	CASSFSSSYEQYF
-	TRBV5-1	-	TRBJ2-2	TGCGCCAGCAGCTTGGGGGTGTCCGGGGGATATACCGGGGAGCTGTTTTTT	CASSLGVSGGYTGELFF
-	TRBV27	-	TRBJ1-2	TGTGCCAGCAGTTTGAGGGAGGGTTATGGCTACACCTTC	CASSLREGYGYTF
few	TRBV5-4	TRBD1	TRBJ2-7	TGTGCCAGCAGCAAACCCGGACAGGGCCACGAGCAGTACTTC	CASSKPGQGHEQYF
-	TRBV10-2	-	TRBJ2-6	TGCGCCAGCACGCGGGACTTTTCTGGGGCCAACGTCCTGACTTTC	CASTRDFSGANVLTF
-	TRBV6-5	-	TRBJ2-2	TGTGCCAGCAGTTACCTCGGGAGCGCGAACACCGGGGAGCTGTTTTTT	CASSYLGSANTGELFF
-	TRBV19	-	TRBJ1-5	TGTGCCAGTAGGGAGCCAGGGGCCTTCAATCAGCCCCAGCATTTT	CASREPGAFNQPQHF
-	TRBV19	-	TRBJ1-1	TGTGCCAGTAGTAAGCGGGCGGACACTGAAGCTTTCTTT	CASSKRADTEAFF
-	TRBV5-6	-	TRBJ2-7	TGTGCCAGCAGCTTGGCCATAGGGGGAGTAAAGTCCTACGAGCAGTACTTC	CASSLAIGGVKSYEQYF
-	TRBV21-1	-	TRBJ2-7	TGTGCCAGCAGCAAATTGAAGGGGACTGCCCGAACCCCCGGGGAGGAGCAGTACTTC	CASSKLKGTARTPGEEQYF
-	TRBV28	TRBD1	TRBJ1-4	TGTGCCAGCAGTTTGACAGGGGCCGGGACTAATGAAAAACTGTTTTTT	CASSLTGAGTNEKLFF
-	TRBV30	TRBD1	TRBJ2-1	TGTGCCTGGAGGGAGGGCCTACAGGGGGCGAGAGTCTACGCTGAGCAGTTCTTC	CAWREGLQGARVYAEQFF
-	TRBV7-3	TRBD1	TRBJ1-2	TGTGCCAGCAGCCCTCAGGGGGGTAACTATGGCTACACCTTC	CASSPQGGNYGYTF
-	TRBV11-3	-	TRBJ2-1	TGTGCCAGCAGCTTAGACTCTAACAGGGTTTTGTACAATGAGCAGTTCTTC	CASSLDSNRVLYNEQFF
-	TRBV10-3	TRBD2	TRBJ2-7	TGTGCCATCAGGACACTAGCGGGAGGTGGGTACGAGCAGTACTTC	CAIRTLAGGGYEQYF
-	TRBV27	TRBD1	TRBJ1-5	TGTGCCAGCAGTCCCTTGACAGGGCTTAGCAATCAGCCCCAGCATTTT	CASSPLTGLSNQPQHF
few	TRBV27	TRBD2	TRBJ2-3	TGTGCCAGCAGTTCCCTAGCGGGGGGCACAGATACGCAGTATTTT	CASSSLAGGTDTQYF
-	TRBV5-4	-	TRBJ2-1	TGTGCCAGCAGCTTGGAGCGGGCCTTCTACAATGAGCAGTTCTTC	CASSLERAFYNEQFF
-	TRBV5-6	TRBD1	TRBJ2-7	TGTGCCAGCAGCAACGGACCCGGGACAGGAATAAAGCAGTACTTC	CASSNGPGTGIKQYF
-	TRBV6-5	-	TRBJ2-7	TGTGCCAGCAGTTACACTGACAGATCCTACGAGCAGTACTTC	CASSYTDRSYEQYF
-	TRBV5-8	-	TRBJ2-1	TGTGCCAGCAGCTCCAACGGAGGTTCCTACAATGAGCAGTTCTTC	CASSSNGGSYNEQFF
once	TRBV7-7	-	TRBJ2-5	TGTGCCAGCAGCCAGGACAGCCTAGAGACCCAGTACTTC	CASSQDSLETQYF
-	TRBV5-6	-	TRBJ1-2	TGTGCCAGCAGCTTGCGGGGGTACTATGGCTACACCTTC	CASSLRGYYGYTF
-	TRBV6-5	-	TRBJ2-7	TGTGCCAGCAAGGCGGGGCTTCCCTACGAGCAGTACTTC	CASKAGLPYEQYF